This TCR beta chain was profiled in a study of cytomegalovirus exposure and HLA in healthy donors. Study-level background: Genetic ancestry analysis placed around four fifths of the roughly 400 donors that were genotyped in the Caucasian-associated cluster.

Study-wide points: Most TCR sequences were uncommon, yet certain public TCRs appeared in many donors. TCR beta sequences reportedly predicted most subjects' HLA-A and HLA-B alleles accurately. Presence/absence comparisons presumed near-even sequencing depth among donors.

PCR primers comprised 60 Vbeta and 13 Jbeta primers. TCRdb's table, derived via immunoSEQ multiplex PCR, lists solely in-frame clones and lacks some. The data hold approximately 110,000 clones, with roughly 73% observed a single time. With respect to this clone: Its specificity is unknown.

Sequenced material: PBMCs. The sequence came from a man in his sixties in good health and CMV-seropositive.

The CDR3 nucleotides read TGTGCCAGCAGCCCAGGTGGACTAGGGAGGGAGACCCAGTACTTC. Amino acid sequence: CASSPGGLGRETQYF. The rearrangement joins TRBV9 to TRBJ2-5; 7 bases fit TRBD2. The CDR3 contains 15 residues. Germline loops: CDR1 SGDLS, CDR2 YYNGEE. V lost 4 bases and J lost 5; bases outside the gene matches: 11.